This T cell receptor beta chain was identified during a study of T-cell memory formation after mild COVID-19. Study summary: Clusters were largely donor specific.

Regarding the study as a whole: Clones that contracted from day 15 to 85 were balanced CD4/CD8, while later expanders leaned CD4+.

V lost 5 bases and J 0 bases, leaving 14 bases between the germline ends. CDR3 length: 16 amino acids. CDR1 is MGHDK, CDR2 SYGVNS, per germline. Constant-segment primers were used for 5'RACE, and the resulting TCR alpha and TCR beta cDNA libraries carried sample barcodes and UMIs. A single record per CDR3 protein comes from TCRdb applying MiXCR to the 5' RACE reads. The sample shows 470,000 or so distinct CDR3 sequences, about 18% of them seen only once. Details on this clonotype: The antigen is unknown.

This TCR was recovered from an adult woman who had mild COVID-19 (a few samples of this study predate the infection). Cell type and time point are not known. The gene calls are TRBV25-1 and TRBJ2-1, with D possibly matching TRBD1 (6 bases). Material: PBMCs or a T cell subset sorted from them (not recorded which). The CDR3 reads CASSRTQGSSYNEQFF. Here the CDR3 DNA reads TGTGCCAGCAGTCGCACTCAGGGGAGCTCCTACAATGAGCAGTTCTTC.